A single sample gave rise to the 29 T cell receptor beta chains below, sequenced in a study of blood T cell repertoires in COVID-19. Method: immunoSEQ multiplex PCR; TCRdb's copy keeps in-frame clones and lacks some. In the table there are around 72,000 clones, roughly 76% of which are singletons. Sequenced material: peripheral blood. The receptors were gathered from a woman in her 70s with acute or convalescent COVID-19.

This chain uses TRBV5-1 with TRBJ2-5; tentative D call: TRBD2 (6 bases). The germline V gene has CDR1 SGHRS and CDR2 YFSETQ. The CDR3 spans 14 residues. Trimming took 1 base from V and 4 from J, leaving 11 bases between them. This chain's CDR3 is CASSLTSTGETQYF. The DNA for the CDR3 is TGCGCCAGCAGCTTGACTAGCACGGGAGAGACCCAGTACTTC.

V gene TRBV5-4 combines with J gene TRBJ2-7; 10 bases fit TRBD2. V lost 0 bases to trimming and J lost 9 bases; unmatched junction nucleotides: 6. The CDR3 has 14 residues. CDR1 and CDR2 from the germline V gene are SGHNT and YYREEE (reference sequence). The CDR3 bases are TGTGCCAGCAGCTTGGCGTTAGCGGGAGGTCGGCAGTACTTC. Translating it yields CASSLALAGGRQYF.

This CDR3 is CASSAPRQGRSGELFF. DNA of the CDR3: TGTGCCAGCAGCGCTCCGAGACAGGGGCGGTCCGGGGAGCTGTTTTTT. This chain connects TRBV28 to TRBJ2-2, with 8 bases that match TRBD1. The CDR3 is made up of 16 amino acids. The germline V gene has CDR1 MDHEN and CDR2 SYDVKM. V dropped 6 bases and J dropped 6; count of bases not matched to a gene: 12. Full variable domain (outside the CDR3, taken from reference TRBV28 and TRBJ2-2): DVKVTQSSRYLVKRTGEKVFLECVQDMDHENMFWYRQDPGLGLRLIYFSYDVKMKEKGDIPEGYSVSREKKERFSLILESASTNQTSMYLCASSAPRQGRSGELFFGEGSRLTVL.

CDR3 DNA sequence: TGCGCCAGCAGACTAGCGGGAGGGTCCCAGTCCTACAATGAGCAGTTCTTC. Translation: CASRLAGGSQSYNEQFF. The rearrangement links TRBV5-1 to TRBJ2-1; 13 bases agree with TRBD2. The CDR3 sequence is 17 residues long. The V gene's germline CDR1 is SGHRS and CDR2 YFSETQ. Trimming at V came to 5 bases and at J to 1 base, leaving 6 bases not matched to a gene.

The table lists this clone with a count of one. The chain joins TRBV4-2 to TRBJ2-1; weak D call: TRBD2 (5 bases). Trimming removed 6 bases from V and 4 bases from J, with 13 bases in between. Germline V gives CDR1 LGHNA, CDR2 YNFKEQ. This CDR3 spans 14 amino acids. CDR3 nucleotide sequence: TGTGCCAGCAGGGAGGTTTCGGGTTACAATGAGCAGTTCTTC. It codes for CASREVSGYNEQFF.

This clone was observed a handful of times. The chain combines TRBV19 with TRBJ1-2; D may be TRBD1 (5 bases). The V and J ends lost 6 bases and 4 bases respectively, with 15 bases between them. CDR3 length: 14 residues. Germline V gives CDR1 LNHDA, CDR2 SQIVND (reference sequence). This chain's CDR3 is CASRDNPSSYGYTF. CDR3 bases: TGTGCCAGTAGGGACAACCCAAGTAGCTATGGCTACACCTTC.

The V gene is TRBV28, the J gene TRBJ2-2; TRBD2 agrees at 11 bases. Trimming cost V 5 bases and J 12 bases; bases outside gene matches: 14. CDR1 is MDHEN and CDR2 is SYDVKM in the germline V gene. CDR3 length: 16 amino acids. CDR3 loop: CASSQPGTSGVGQLFF. As DNA, the CDR3 is TGTGCCAGCAGTCAACCAGGGACTAGCGGTGTCGGTCAGCTGTTTTTT.

The chain employs TRBV6-1 and TRBJ1-5; TRBD1 is a possible D gene (5 bases). From germline, CDR1 is MNHNS and CDR2 SASEGT. This CDR3 is 13 amino acids long. The ends were cut back, 3 bases at V and 4 bases at J, with 7 bases in the middle. DNA of the CDR3: TGTGCCAGCAGTGACGGGGGAAATCAGCCCCAGCATTTT. Protein sequence: CASSDGGNQPQHF.

The chain recombines TRBV19 with TRBJ1-4, with TRBD1 identical over 7 bases. CDR1 is LNHDA and CDR2 is SQIVND in the germline V gene (reference sequence). The CDR3 sequence is 15 residues long. The V segment lost 11 bases and the J segment 3 bases; nucleotides outside the gene matches: 12. CDR3 loop: CASRRIGQANEKLFF. As DNA, the CDR3 is TGTGCCTCTCGAAGGATCGGACAGGCTAATGAAAAACTGTTTTTT. Complete variable domain (other parts from reference TRBV19 and TRBJ1-4): DGGITQSPKYLFRKEGQNVTLSCEQNLNHDAMYWYRQDPGQGLRLIYYSQIVNDFQKGDIAEGYSVSREKKESFPLTVTSAQKNPTAFYLCASRRIGQANEKLFFGSGTQLSVL.

V is TRBV14 and J is TRBJ1-3, with D hard to call. V was clipped by 4 bases and J by 0 bases, with 7 bases between them. Germline CDR1 is SGHDN and CDR2 is FVKESK. This CDR3 contains 14 residues. CDR3 bases: TGTGCCAGCAGCCTTTCAAACTCTGGAAACACCATATATTTT. Translated: CASSLSNSGNTIYF.

The sample holds one count of this clone. V usage is TRBV5-1 and J usage is TRBJ1-1; D is possibly TRBD1 (6 bases). The CDR3 covers 15 residues. Trimming took 0 bases from V and 0 from J, leaving 9 bases between them. In germline, CDR1 is SGHRS, CDR2 YFSETQ. CDR3 sequence reads: CASSLVTGVNTEAFF. The CDR3 DNA is TGCGCCAGCAGCTTGGTGACAGGAGTGAACACTGAAGCTTTCTTT.

This sequence joins TRBV27 and TRBJ1-2; no reliable D call. Germline loops: CDR1 MNHEY, CDR2 SMNVEV (reference sequence). Trimming removed 3 bases from V and 6 bases from J, with 11 bases in between. CDR3 length: 13 amino acids. The CDR3 region is CASSFDGWNGYTF. CDR3 bases: TGTGCCAGCAGTTTCGACGGGTGGAATGGCTACACCTTC.

The chain has TRBV5-1 and TRBJ1-4; D is unclear. The CDR3 has 14 amino acids. The germline CDR1 and CDR2 sequences are SGHRS and YFSETQ. The V end was cut by 3 bases, the J end by 10 bases, with 16 bases between. The DNA for the CDR3 is TGCGCCAGCAGCTCGTCCTTGGTAGGAGGAAAACTGTTTTTT. Residues: CASSSSLVGGKLFF.

The chain joins TRBV14 to TRBJ1-2; 9 bases agree with TRBD1. Looked up from germline, CDR1 is SGHDN and CDR2 is FVKESK. The V gene end was trimmed by 4 bases and the J gene end by 2 bases; junction bases not matched to a gene: 8. This CDR3 has 16 amino acids. The CDR3 coding sequence is TGTGCCAGCAGCCCCCGGGACAGGGCAAGAAACTATGGCTACACCTTC. Translating it yields CASSPRDRARNYGYTF.

V gene TRBV7-8 combines with J gene TRBJ2-5; D is perhaps TRBD2 (5 bases). CDR1 is SGHVS and CDR2 is FQNEAQ in the germline V gene. V was pared by 7 bases and J by 7 bases, with 22 bases between. The length of the CDR3 is 15 residues. CDR3 loop: CASKAYSASVGTQYF. CDR3 coding DNA: TGTGCCAGCAAGGCATATAGCGCCTCCGTGGGGACCCAGTACTTC.

The chain has TRBV12-3 or TRBV12-4 and TRBJ1-2, with 9 bases that match TRBD1. CDR3 size: 13 residues. Germline trimming cut 6 bases from V and 4 bases from J; bases unmatched to any gene: 3. CDR3 in amino acids: CASRTGGGYGYTF. In DNA form, the CDR3 reads TGTGCCAGCAGGACAGGGGGTGGCTATGGCTACACCTTC.

This clone was counted between two and nine times. V is TRBV28 and J is TRBJ2-1, with D perhaps TRBD2 (6 bases). The CDR3 runs to 16 residues. V was shortened by 1 base and J by 12 bases, with 22 bases between the two germline ends. The germline V gene has CDR1 MDHEN and CDR2 SYDVKM. The CDR3 spells CASSLYGVIRAGRQFF. Here the CDR3 DNA reads TGTGCCAGCAGTTTATACGGGGTCATCAGGGCGGGACGGCAGTTCTTC.

The chain carries TRBV18 and TRBJ1-2, with 9 bases lining up with TRBD1. Germline lookup yields CDR1 KGHSH and CDR2 LQKENI. V was clipped by 4 bases and J by 7 bases; unmatched bases: 10. The CDR3 is made up of 15 amino acids. Here the CDR3 DNA reads TGTGCCAGCTCACTACAGGACAGGGGTTCGTCTGGCTACACCTTC. Residues: CASSLQDRGSSGYTF.

This chain links TRBV7-2 with TRBJ2-7; D uncertain. The V end was cut by 5 bases, the J end by 7 bases, with 9 bases between. The CDR3 consists of 11 residues. Germline assignment: CDR1 SGHTA and CDR2 FQGNSA. The CDR3 sequence: CASSLAREQYF. Written as DNA, the CDR3 is TGTGCCAGCAGCCTCGCGCGAGAGCAGTACTTC.

CDR3 sequence (DNA): TGTGAAGGACAGAGCTCCTACAATGAGCAGTTCTTC. This codes for CEGQSSYNEQFF. The gene calls are TRBV27 and TRBJ2-1; D possibly corresponds to TRBD1 (6 bases). CDR1 is MNHEY and CDR2 is SMNVEV in the germline V gene (reference sequence). The CDR3 contains 12 residues.

The chain has TRBV29-1 and TRBJ1-1; D unclear. The germline CDR1 and CDR2 sequences are SQVTM and ANQGSEA. Trimming took off 5 bases at V and 1 base at J, with 11 bases between the two ends. This CDR3 has 13 amino acids. CDR3 sequence (DNA): TGCAGCGTTCTAGGCGGAAAGAACACTGAAGCTTTCTTT. Protein sequence: CSVLGGKNTEAFF.

The gene calls are TRBV27 and TRBJ1-5; 7 positions agree with TRBD1. From germline, CDR1 is MNHEY and CDR2 SMNVEV (reference sequence). J lost 2 bases, V lost 6 bases, and 7 bases had no gene match. The CDR3 covers 15 residues. The CDR3 region has the DNA TGTGCCAGCAGCAACGGACAGGCCCGCAATCAGCCCCAGCATTTT. This sequence encodes CASSNGQARNQPQHF.

The chain combines TRBV5-1 with TRBJ2-7; TRBD1 matches 8 bases. CDR1 and CDR2 (germline): SGHRS, YFSETQ. The CDR3 sequence is 16 residues long. Trimming cost V 0 bases and J 5 bases; bases outside gene matches: 10. In DNA form, the CDR3 reads TGCGCCAGCAGCTTGGCCCCCGACAGGGGTGACAACGAGCAGTACTTC. Translating it yields CASSLAPDRGDNEQYF.

The chain uses TRBV6-1 and TRBJ1-2; D is undetermined. Per the germline V gene, CDR1 is MNHNS and CDR2 is SASEGT. Trimming shortened V by 2 bases and J by 3 bases, and 13 bases separated the two germline ends. This CDR3 has 15 amino acids. For the CDR3, the DNA is TGTGCCAGCAGTGAACCCGCCACGGGGTACTATGGCTACACCTTC. Protein: CASSEPATGYYGYTF.

The rearrangement uses TRBV30 and TRBJ1-1, with 8 bases fitting TRBD1. This CDR3 spans 13 amino acids. Germline loops: CDR1 GTSNPN, CDR2 SVGIG (reference sequence). J lost 1 base, V lost 4 bases, and 2 bases had no gene match. This chain's CDR3 is CAWKGQGNTEAFF. CDR3 DNA sequence: TGTGCCTGGAAAGGACAGGGGAACACTGAAGCTTTCTTT.

The V call is TRBV11-3, the J call TRBJ2-7, with D possibly being TRBD1 (5 bases). The CDR3 runs to 14 residues. CDR1 SGHNT and CDR2 YENEEA come from the germline V gene. V lost 1 base to trimming and J lost 10 bases, with 17 bases between them. The CDR3 sequence is CASSLAPAQDSQYF. The CDR3 nucleotides read TGTGCCAGCAGCTTAGCCCCTGCCCAAGACAGCCAGTACTTC.

This clone has only one observation. The chain is built from TRBV29-1 and TRBJ1-1; D may be TRBD1 (5 bases). CDR1 is SQVTM and CDR2 is ANQGSEA in the germline V gene. The V gene lost 2 bases and the J gene lost 11 bases, with 12 bases spanning the gap. This CDR3 has 11 residues. CDR3 coding DNA: TGCAGCGTTGAATTCAGGGCGGGGGCTTTCTTT. Its protein product is CSVEFRAGAFF.

This clone has more than one count but fewer than ten. This sequence joins TRBV28 and TRBJ1-4; D unclear. The CDR3 has 15 amino acids. V gave up 5 bases and J gave up 0 bases, with 10 bases separating them. The germline CDR1 and CDR2 sequences are MDHEN and SYDVKM. The CDR3 nucleotides are TGTGCCAGCAGTACCAACAGAGCAACTAATGAAAAACTGTTTTTT. It translates to CASSTNRATNEKLFF.

V is TRBV4-2 and J is TRBJ2-2; possibly TRBD1 for D (10 bases). Trimming took off 1 base at V and 6 bases at J, with 36 bases between the two ends. The CDR3 totals 23 residues. The germline gives CDR1 LGHNA, CDR2 YNFKEQ. CDR3 sequence: CASSQGWIRDRGISGRGAGELFF. In DNA, the CDR3 is TGTGCCAGCAGCCAAGGGTGGATAAGGGACAGGGGAATTAGCGGGAGAGGTGCCGGGGAGCTGTTTTTT.